This T cell receptor beta chain came from a study of cytomegalovirus exposure and HLA in healthy donors. Researchers ran the PCR with 60 Vbeta and 13 Jbeta primers. Sequencing used immunoSEQ multiplex PCR; TCRdb keeps in-frame clones, though not all of them. The sample spans around 150,000 clones; the ten largest clones claim 1.3%. Whole-study findings and limits: Earlier findings revealed that most TCR beta V segments proved productive either about 87% or about 30% of the time. Rates of TCR association differed by HLA locus in a later analysis, with DRB1 highest and HLA-C lowest.

At the time of sampling, donors were nominally healthy, though unrecorded immune exposures were likely. As concerns this clone: Its antigen is not known.

The trim removed 4 bases at V and 0 bases at J, leaving 7 bases unmatched. The germline V gene has CDR1 MGHRA and CDR2 YSYEKL. This CDR3 is built from 16 residues. V is TRBV4-1 and J is TRBJ2-3; 7 bases map to TRBD1. The clonotype was recovered from an older woman in good health and CMV-seronegative. Material: PBMCs. The CDR3 protein is CASSRWDSVSTDTQYF. In nucleotides, the CDR3 is TGCGCCAGCAGCCGATGGGACAGCGTGAGCACAGATACGCAGTATTTT.